The 5 T cell receptor beta chains listed next were all sequenced from one sample in a study of radiotherapy plus CTLA-4 blockade in lung cancer. TCRdb's table, derived via immunoSEQ multiplex PCR, lists solely in-frame clones and lacks some. The sample holds approximately 49,000 clones, more than 75% seen once. The sequences come from peripheral blood, collected from a patient treated with radiotherapy plus ipilimumab. The receptors originated from a human donor with non-small cell lung cancer whose response to radiotherapy plus ipilimumab could not be evaluated.

This rearrangement joins TRBV28 to TRBJ2-5; maybe TRBD2 (6 bases). V was clipped by 6 bases and J by 4 bases, with 24 bases between them. This CDR3 spans 17 amino acids. CDR1 and CDR2 from the germline V gene are MDHEN and SYDVKM. This chain's CDR3 is CASSPLALAGWRETQYF. For the CDR3, the DNA is TGTGCCAGCAGCCCTTTGGCCCTGGCGGGATGGCGAGAGACCCAGTACTTC.

The chain recombines TRBV7-2 with TRBJ1-2; 7 nucleotides match TRBD1. Trimming at V came to 9 bases and at J to 1 base, leaving 11 bases not matched to a gene. CDR1 and CDR2 from the germline V gene are SGHTA and FQGNSA. The CDR3 contains 15 residues. The CDR3 reads CASTGGTVNNYGYTF. CDR3 in DNA: TGTGCCAGTACCGGCGGGACAGTCAATAACTATGGCTACACCTTC.

The chain joins TRBV10-1 to TRBJ2-7, with a possible D match to TRBD1 (5 bases). CDR1 is WNHNN, CDR2 SYGVQD, per germline (reference sequence). The V end was cut by 2 bases, the J end by 3 bases, with 11 bases between. The CDR3 has 14 amino acids. CDR3 DNA sequence: TGCGCCAGCAGTGAGCAGGGCAGCTACTACGAGCAGTACTTC. Protein sequence: CASSEQGSYYEQYF.

This clone came up a few times. The chain has TRBV4-2 and TRBJ2-3; a possible D gene is TRBD1 (5 bases). V was pared by 1 base and J by 0 bases, with 26 bases between. Looked up from germline, CDR1 is LGHNA and CDR2 is YNFKEQ. The CDR3 length is 21 residues. CDR3 nucleotides: TGTGCCAGCAGCCAAGGCGGTCGTCAGGGCCACCCGATAGCTAGCACAGATACGCAGTATTTT. Translation: CASSQGGRQGHPIASTDTQYF.

This chain joins TRBV7-2 and TRBJ1-5, with 7 nucleotides matching TRBD1. The CDR3 extends over 15 amino acids. V lost 3 bases, J lost 6 bases, and 8 bases stayed unmatched. Per the germline V gene, CDR1 is SGHTA and CDR2 is FQGNSA. The CDR3 sequence is CASSFMTGRIQPQHF. DNA of the CDR3: TGTGCCAGCAGCTTTATGACAGGGCGCATTCAGCCCCAGCATTTT.